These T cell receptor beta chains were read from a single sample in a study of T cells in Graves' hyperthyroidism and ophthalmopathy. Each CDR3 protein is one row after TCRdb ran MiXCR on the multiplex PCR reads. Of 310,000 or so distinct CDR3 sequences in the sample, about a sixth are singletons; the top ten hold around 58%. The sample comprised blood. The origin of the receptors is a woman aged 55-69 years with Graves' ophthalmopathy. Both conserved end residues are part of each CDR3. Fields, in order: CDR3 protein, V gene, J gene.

CDR3 protein: CASSQGAAGKFF
V gene: TRBV3-1
J gene: TRBJ2-1

CDR3 protein: CASSLIVQDYTEAFF
V gene: TRBV12-3/TRBV12-4
J gene: TRBJ1-1

CDR3 protein: CASSIQGWDTQYF
V gene: TRBV7-2
J gene: TRBJ2-3

CDR3 protein: CASSQAGSDNEQFF
V gene: TRBV18
J gene: TRBJ2-1

CDR3 protein: CASSRGTGGYYDTQYF
V gene: TRBV4-3
J gene: TRBJ2-3

CDR3 protein: CATSDRTGSHNEQFF
V gene: TRBV24-1
J gene: TRBJ2-1

CDR3 protein: CASCPNGGEAFF
V gene: TRBV12-3/TRBV12-4
J gene: TRBJ1-1

CDR3 protein: CASSPDGYNYGYTF
V gene: TRBV10-1
J gene: TRBJ1-2

CDR3 protein: CASSLWSGRGVQPQHF
V gene: TRBV27
J gene: TRBJ1-5

CDR3 protein: CASSLDDELNTEAFF
V gene: TRBV7-2
J gene: TRBJ1-1

CDR3 protein: CSARKVGNQPQHF
V gene: TRBV20-1
J gene: TRBJ1-5

CDR3 protein: CASSLEAGQGIYSNQPQHF
V gene: TRBV7-8
J gene: TRBJ1-5

CDR3 protein: CASSLDTGGTDTQYF
V gene: TRBV7-9
J gene: TRBJ2-3

CDR3 protein: CASSFRAPGQGAKNIQYF
V gene: TRBV7-2
J gene: TRBJ2-4

CDR3 protein: CASGGTLGEQYF
V gene: TRBV6-1
J gene: TRBJ2-7

CDR3 protein: CASSQKGSRNSPLHF
V gene: TRBV12-3/TRBV12-4
J gene: TRBJ1-6

CDR3 protein: CASSETGTQETQYF
V gene: TRBV9
J gene: TRBJ2-5

CDR3 protein: CASSLGQDYEQYF
V gene: TRBV11-2
J gene: TRBJ2-7